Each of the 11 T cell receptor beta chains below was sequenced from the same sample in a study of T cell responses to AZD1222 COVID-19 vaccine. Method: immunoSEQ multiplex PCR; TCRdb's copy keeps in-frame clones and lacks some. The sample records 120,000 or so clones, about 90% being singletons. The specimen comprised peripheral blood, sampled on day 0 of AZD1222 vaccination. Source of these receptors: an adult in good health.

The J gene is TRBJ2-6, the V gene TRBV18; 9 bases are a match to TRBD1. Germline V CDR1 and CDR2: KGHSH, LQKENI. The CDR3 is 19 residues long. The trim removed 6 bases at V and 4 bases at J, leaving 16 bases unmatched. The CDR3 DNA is TGTGCCAGCTCTCCGATAGGTCGGACAGGGGCGAACGGGGCCAACGTCCTGACTTTC. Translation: CASSPIGRTGANGANVLTF. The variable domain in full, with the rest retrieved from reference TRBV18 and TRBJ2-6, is NAGVMQNPRHLVRRRGQEARLRCSPMKGHSHVYWYRQLPEEGLKFMVYLQKENIIDESGMPKERFSAEFPKEGPSILRIQQVVRGDSAAYFCASSPIGRTGANGANVLTFGAGSRLTVL.

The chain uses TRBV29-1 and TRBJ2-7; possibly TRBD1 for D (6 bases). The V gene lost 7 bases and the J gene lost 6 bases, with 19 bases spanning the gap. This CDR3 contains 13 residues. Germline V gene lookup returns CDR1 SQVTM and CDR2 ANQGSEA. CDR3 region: CSAARDRSSEQYF. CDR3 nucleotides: TGCAGCGCCGCCCGAGACAGGTCATCCGAGCAGTACTTC.

CDR3 loop: CASSPTQETQYF. The DNA of the CDR3 is TGTGCCAGCAGTCCCACCCAAGAGACCCAGTACTTC. This chain links TRBV27 with TRBJ2-5; D gene uncertain. Per the germline V gene, CDR1 is MNHEY and CDR2 is SMNVEV (reference sequence). V dropped 5 bases and J dropped 1 base, with 5 bases sitting between them. This CDR3 region has 12 residues.

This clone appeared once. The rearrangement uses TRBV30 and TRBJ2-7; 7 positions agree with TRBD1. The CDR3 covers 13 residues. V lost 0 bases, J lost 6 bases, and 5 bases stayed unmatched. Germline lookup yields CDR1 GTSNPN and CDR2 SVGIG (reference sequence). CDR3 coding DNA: TGTGCCTGGAGTGTGCAGGGGGTGGGCGAGCAGTACTTC. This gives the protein CAWSVQGVGEQYF.

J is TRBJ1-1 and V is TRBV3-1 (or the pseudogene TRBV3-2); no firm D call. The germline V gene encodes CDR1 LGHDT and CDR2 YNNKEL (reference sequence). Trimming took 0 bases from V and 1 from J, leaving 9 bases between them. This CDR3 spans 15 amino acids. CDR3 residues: CASSQDSGENTEAFF. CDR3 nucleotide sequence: TGTGCCAGCAGCCAAGATAGCGGGGAGAACACTGAAGCTTTCTTT.

CDR3 loop: CASRAISNSPLHF. The DNA for the CDR3 is TGCGCCAGCAGGGCTATATCTAATTCACCCCTCCACTTT. The V gene is TRBV5-1, the J gene TRBJ1-6; D uncertain. This CDR3 comprises 13 residues. V lost 5 bases to trimming and J lost 6 bases, with 9 bases between them. CDR1 is SGHRS and CDR2 is YFSETQ in the germline V gene.

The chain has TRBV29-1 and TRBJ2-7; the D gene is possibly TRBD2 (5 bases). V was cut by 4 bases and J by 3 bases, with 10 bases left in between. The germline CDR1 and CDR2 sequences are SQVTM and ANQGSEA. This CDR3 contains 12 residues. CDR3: CSVVPGVYEQYF. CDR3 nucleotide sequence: TGCAGCGTTGTACCCGGGGTCTACGAGCAGTACTTC.

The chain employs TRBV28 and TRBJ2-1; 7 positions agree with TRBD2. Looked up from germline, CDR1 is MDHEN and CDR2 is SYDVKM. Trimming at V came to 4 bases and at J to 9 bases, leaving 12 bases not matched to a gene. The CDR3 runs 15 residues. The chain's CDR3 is CASSSGGRAFSEQFF. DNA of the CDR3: TGTGCCAGCAGTTCCGGTGGGAGGGCATTTTCTGAGCAGTTCTTC.

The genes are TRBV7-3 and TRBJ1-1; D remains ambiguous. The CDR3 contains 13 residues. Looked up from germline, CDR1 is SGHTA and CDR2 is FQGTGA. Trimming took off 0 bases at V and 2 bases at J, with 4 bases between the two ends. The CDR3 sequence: CASSLTSNTEAFF. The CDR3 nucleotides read TGTGCCAGCAGCTTAACGAGCAACACTGAAGCTTTCTTT.

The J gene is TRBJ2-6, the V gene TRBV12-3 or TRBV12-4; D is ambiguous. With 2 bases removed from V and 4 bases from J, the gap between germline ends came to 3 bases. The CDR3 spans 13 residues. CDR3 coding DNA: TGTGCCAGCAGTTTACTCGGGGCCAACGTCCTGACTTTC. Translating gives CASSLLGANVLTF.

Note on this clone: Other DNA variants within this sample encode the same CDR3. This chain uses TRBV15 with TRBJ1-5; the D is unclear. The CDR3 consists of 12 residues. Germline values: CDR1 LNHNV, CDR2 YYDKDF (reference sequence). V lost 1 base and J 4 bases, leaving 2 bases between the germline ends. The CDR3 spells CATSRGNQPQHF. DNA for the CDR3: TGTGCCACCAGCAGAGGTAATCAGCCCCAGCATTTT.